This T cell receptor beta chain was identified in a study of Tregs in tolerant kidney transplant recipients. Study-wide context: The nonmyeloablative bone marrow transplants came from related graft donors, with transient mixed chimerism. Study conclusions and caveats: Few patients were studied, so findings need validation in larger groups. Changing PCR primers prevented nucleotide comparison between some patients' samples.

CDR1 and CDR2 from the germline V gene are KGHSH and LQKENI. V gave up 2 bases and J gave up 4 bases; unmatched junction bases: 5. The CDR3 has 15 residues. Measured with immunoSEQ multiplex PCR; TCRdb has only the in-frame clones, and not every one. This sample carries about 94,000 clones, 90% to 95% of them seen once, and the ten largest clones take around 0.45%. Concerning this clone: What it binds is not known. The sample has other DNA sequences that encode this CDR3 too.

CD4+CD25+CD127- Tregs, CD4+CD25- non-Tregs, CD4 and CD8 cells were sorted. The V and J genes are TRBV18 and TRBJ2-3; 8 positions match TRBD1. The source was CD4+ T cells from blood, collected before the transplant. This TCR was recovered from a human donor who received a combined kidney and bone marrow transplant. CDR3 amino acids: CASSPNRGSPDTQYF. The CDR3 DNA reads TGTGCCAGCTCACCAAACAGGGGGAGCCCAGATACGCAGTATTTT.